This note documents a single T cell receptor (beta chain) sequence. Produced via immunoSEQ multiplex PCR; TCRdb's table is partial and in-frame only. Among a few hundred thousand clones listed, roughly 80% were seen once. These data belong to a study of blood T cell repertoires in COVID-19. From germline, CDR1 is SGHNT and CDR2 YYREEE (reference sequence). V was clipped by 4 bases and J by 5 bases; unmatched bases: 8. This CDR3 has 16 residues. This sequence joins TRBV5-4 and TRBJ2-1, with TRBD2 identical over 11 bases. Sequencing used PBMCs or T cells enriched from blood (not recorded which). The sequence was obtained from a man aged 30-40 years with acute COVID-19. The CDR3 is CASSPWGLAENNEQFF. CDR3 sequence (DNA): TGTGCCAGCAGCCCTTGGGGACTAGCGGAAAACAATGAGCAGTTCTTC.